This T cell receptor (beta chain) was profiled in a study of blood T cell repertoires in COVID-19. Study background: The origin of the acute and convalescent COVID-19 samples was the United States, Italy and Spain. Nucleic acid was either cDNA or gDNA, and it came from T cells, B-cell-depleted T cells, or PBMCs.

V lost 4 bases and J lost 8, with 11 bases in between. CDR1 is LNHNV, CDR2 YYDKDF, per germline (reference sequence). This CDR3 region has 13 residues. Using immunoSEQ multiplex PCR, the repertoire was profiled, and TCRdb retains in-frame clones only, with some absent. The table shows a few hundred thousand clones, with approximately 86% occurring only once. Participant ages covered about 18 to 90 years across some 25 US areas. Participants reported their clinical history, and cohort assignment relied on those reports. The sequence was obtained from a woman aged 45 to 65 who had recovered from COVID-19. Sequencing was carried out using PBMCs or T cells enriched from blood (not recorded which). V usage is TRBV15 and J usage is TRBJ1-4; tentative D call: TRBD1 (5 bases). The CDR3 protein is CATSKGIEEKLFF. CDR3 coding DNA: TGTGCCACCAGCAAGGGGATTGAAGAAAAACTGTTTTTT.